The 27 T cell receptor beta chains reported below all come from one sample, sequenced in a study of shared clonotypes between healthy human individuals (dated by TCRdb to 2020 to 2022). Libraries were constructed by the immunoSEQ multiplex PCR assay. The immuneACCESS repertoire file appears here via TCRdb, limited to in-frame rearrangements. These files lack a portion of the clones; in checked studies, under half of the deficit traces to unresolved V genes, and the cause of the others is not known. The sample includes 450,000 to 500,000 clones, with over 70% observed a single time. Approximately 11% of the sample is in the top ten clones. The sequencing sample was made of PBMCs. Receptors originate from a woman aged 40 to 49 in good health. Some clones in this sample may be carry-over from other donors' samples.

This chain uses TRBV11-3 with TRBJ2-1, with D perhaps matching TRBD2 (6 bases). CDR1 and CDR2 (germline): SGHNT, YENEEA. Deletions cut 1 base from V and 4 bases from J, with 11 bases between. This CDR3 has 15 amino acids. The CDR3 sequence is CASSLGGRGYNEQFF. In nucleotides, the CDR3 is TGTGCCAGCAGCTTAGGAGGGCGGGGTTACAATGAGCAGTTCTTC.

With regard to this clone: A far larger clone lies a single base away; this is likely a read error. This rearrangement joins TRBV4-3 to TRBJ1-1, with D maybe TRBD1 (5 bases). This CDR3 comprises 15 residues. Trimming stripped 0 bases from V and 6 bases from J, with 14 bases between. Germline V gene lookup returns CDR1 LGHNA and CDR2 YSLEER. The DNA of the CDR3 is TGCGCCAGCAGCCAAGATCTTTGGGACCCCGCTGAAGCTTTCTTT. It specifies CASSQDLWDPAEAFF.

This clone is a singleton in its sample. This sequence is one base from a far larger clone and is likely a read error. J is TRBJ1-4 and V is TRBV9; D is unresolved. The germline CDR1 and CDR2 sequences are SGDLS and YYNGEE. The CDR3 has 17 residues. Deletions cut 6 bases from V and 0 bases from J, with 18 bases between. The CDR3 loop reads CASKVGIGHSTNEKLFF. The CDR3 DNA follows: TGTGCCAGCAAAGTAGGGATAGGGCATTCAACTAATGAAAAACTGTTTTTT. Complete variable domain (other parts from reference TRBV9 and TRBJ1-4): DSGVTQTPKHLITATGQRVTLRCSPRSGDLSVYWYQQSLDQGLQFLIQYYNGEERAKGNILERFSAQQFPDLHSELNLSSLELGDSALYFCASKVGIGHSTNEKLFFGSGTQLSVL.

This rearrangement joins TRBV19 to TRBJ2-1, with D uncertain. Germline V gives CDR1 LNHDA, CDR2 SQIVND (reference sequence). The CDR3 spans 14 residues. Trimming pared 0 bases from V and 4 bases from J, leaving 7 bases between. The chain's CDR3 is CASSIEAVYNEQFF. CDR3 bases: TGTGCCAGTAGTATAGAAGCAGTATACAATGAGCAGTTCTTC.

On this clone: A far more abundant clone sits one base away, making this likely a read error. Written as DNA, the CDR3 is TGTGCCAGCAGATACGGCTTTGAGGAAAAACTGTTTTTT. Its protein is CASRYGFEEKLFF. The J gene is TRBJ1-4, the V gene TRBV28; the D is unclear. CDR1 and CDR2 from the germline V gene are MDHEN and SYDVKM. Trimming shortened V by 6 bases and J by 8 bases, and 13 bases separated the two germline ends. The CDR3 length is 13 residues.

With respect to this clone: A much larger clone sits a single nucleotide away, making a read error possible. V and J are TRBV27 and TRBJ2-3; D gene ambiguous. Germline CDR1 and CDR2: MNHEY and SMNVEV (reference sequence). This CDR3 contains 13 residues. V lost 4 bases and J 8 bases, leaving 13 bases between the germline ends. The CDR3 region is CASSSPTSGTQYF. As DNA, the CDR3 is TGTGCCAGCAGTTCACCCACGTCAGGTACGCAGTATTTT.

Concerning this clone itself: Given a far larger clone just one base away, this is likely a sequencing read error. Other DNA variants within this sample encode the same CDR3. The rearrangement links TRBV6-5 to TRBJ2-7, with a tentative D call TRBD2 (6 bases). CDR1 is MNHEY and CDR2 is SVGAGI in the germline V gene. With 6 bases removed from V and 3 bases from J, the gap between germline ends came to 12 bases. The CDR3 is 13 amino acids. The CDR3 region is CASSLVGGYEQYF. The CDR3 DNA reads TGTGCCAGCAGCCTCGTGGGGGGCTACGAGCAGTACTTC.

In the case of this clone: A far larger clone is off by one base, so a read error is likely. This chain joins TRBV5-4 and TRBJ1-5; TRBD1 aligns across 9 bases. CDR3 size: 17 residues. V lost 0 bases, J lost 0 bases, and 4 bases stayed unmatched. Germline assignment: CDR1 SGHNT and CDR2 YYREEE (reference sequence). CDR3 sequence: CASSLGQGVFSNQPQHF. CDR3 DNA: TGTGCCAGCAGCTTGGGACAGGGGGTGTTTAGCAATCAGCCCCAGCATTTT.

V is TRBV10-3 and J is TRBJ1-1; D gene uncertain. CDR3 size: 12 residues. The germline V and J ends were trimmed by 3 bases and 7 bases, with 9 bases remaining between them. CDR1 and CDR2 from the germline V gene are ENHRY and SYGVKD. The CDR3 DNA sequence: TGTGCCATCAGTGACCGATCGAATGAAGCTTTCTTT. Translated, it gives CAISDRSNEAFF.

Here the CDR3 DNA reads TGCGCCAGCAGCTTGTCCAGGTCTAATGAAAAACTGTTTTTT. Protein sequence: CASSLSRSNEKLFF. The chain links TRBV5-1 to TRBJ1-4; D is uncertain. This CDR3 has 14 residues. Germline V lookup: CDR1 SGHRS, CDR2 YFSETQ. V was shortened by 1 base and J by 3 bases, with 7 bases between the two germline ends.

Remarks on this clone: One end of the junction varies from germline; a read error may be responsible. The CDR3 loop reads CASSLGGTATNEKLFF. Here the CDR3 DNA reads TGTGCCAGCAGCTTAGGAGGGACTGCAACTAATGAAAAACTGTTCTTT. The J gene is TRBJ1-4, the V gene TRBV7-2, with D maybe TRBD1 (5 bases). The length of the CDR3 is 16 residues. CDR1 SGHTA and CDR2 FQGNSA come from the germline V gene.

The chain links TRBV7-3 to TRBJ2-3; 7 bases match TRBD1. Germline V gives CDR1 SGHTA, CDR2 FQGTGA. The J segment lost 2 bases and the V segment lost 5 bases, leaving 10 bases of the junction unmatched. The CDR3 length is 16 residues. The CDR3 sequence: CASSPPPGQITDTQYF. CDR3 nucleotide sequence: TGTGCCAGCAGCCCCCCTCCGGGACAGATCACAGATACGCAGTATTTT.

The rearrangement joins TRBV5-6 to TRBJ2-7, with D unresolved. The CDR3 runs 12 residues. CDR1 and CDR2 (germline): SGHDT, YYEEEE. V dropped 0 bases and J dropped 6 bases, with 7 bases sitting between them. The CDR3 loop reads CASSLASLEQYF. The CDR3 DNA is TGTGCCAGCAGCTTGGCCTCTCTCGAGCAGTACTTC.

The V gene is TRBV5-1, the J gene TRBJ2-1; TRBD2 agrees at 13 bases. The CDR3 is 17 amino acids. The germline CDR1 and CDR2 sequences are SGHRS and YFSETQ. Trimming at V came to 0 bases and at J to 4 bases, leaving 4 bases not matched to a gene. CDR3 loop: CASSLGLAGGNYNEQFF. The CDR3 nucleotides are TGCGCCAGCAGCTTGGGACTAGCGGGAGGAAATTACAATGAGCAGTTCTTC.

The chain uses TRBV6-4 and TRBJ2-1; 10 bases map to TRBD2. The CDR3 is 17 amino acids. CDR1 is MRHNA and CDR2 is SNTAGT in the germline V gene. The V gene end was trimmed by 0 bases and the J gene end by 9 bases; junction bases not matched to a gene: 11. The CDR3 DNA reads as TGTGCCAGCAGTGACTCGATACAAGCGGGAGGGCTTAGTGAGCAGTTCTTC. Translated, it gives CASSDSIQAGGLSEQFF.

The chain uses TRBV5-1 and TRBJ1-1; the D gene is possibly TRBD1 (5 bases). The ends were cut back, 0 bases at V and 6 bases at J, with 15 bases in the middle. The CDR3 spans 15 residues. The germline CDR1 and CDR2 sequences are SGHRS and YFSETQ. This chain's CDR3 is CASSLDRGEVAEAFF. CDR3 in DNA: TGCGCCAGCAGCTTGGATCGGGGGGAGGTTGCTGAAGCTTTCTTT.

The gene calls are TRBV13 and TRBJ2-7; D remains unclear. The germline gives CDR1 PRHDT, CDR2 FYEKMQ (reference sequence). This CDR3 region has 14 residues. V was clipped by 4 bases and J by 0 bases, with 10 bases between them. The CDR3 DNA is TGTGCCAGCAGCTCTTCCTCCTCCTCCTACGAGCAGTACTTC. Amino acid sequence: CASSSSSSSYEQYF.

The J gene is TRBJ2-2, the V gene TRBV10-2; 11 bases are a match to TRBD2. The CDR3 loop spans 14 amino acids. Germline CDR1 reads WSHSY; CDR2 reads SAAADI. V lost 6 bases and J lost 4; bases outside the gene matches: 1. In nucleotides, the CDR3 is TGCGCCAGCAGAACTAGCGGGAGCACCGGGGAGCTGTTTTTT. Its protein is CASRTSGSTGELFF.

This clone was detected once. Since a much larger clone is just one base distant, this may be a read error. The sample contains more than one DNA sequence encoding this CDR3. The V and J genes are TRBV10-3 and TRBJ2-5, with D possibly TRBD2 on 6 matching bases. Trimming pared 6 bases from V and 5 bases from J, leaving 13 bases between. Germline loops: CDR1 ENHRY, CDR2 SYGVKD. The CDR3 covers 13 residues. The CDR3 is CAIRGRGGETQYF. CDR3 nucleotides: TGTGCCATCAGAGGACGTGGGGGGGAGACCCAGTACTTC.

This chain connects TRBV30 to TRBJ2-5; 13 nucleotides match TRBD2. The CDR3 length is 15 residues. The germline V gene encodes CDR1 GTSNPN and CDR2 SVGIG (reference sequence). V trimming: 4 bases; J trimming: 5 bases; junction bases outside the gene matches: 7. This CDR3 reads CAWNVGLAGVETQYF. The CDR3 DNA reads TGTGCCTGGAATGTTGGACTAGCGGGAGTGGAGACCCAGTACTTC.

The rearrangement joins TRBV6-1 to TRBJ1-5, with D hard to call. This CDR3 is 14 amino acids long. V lost 6 bases and J lost 2, with 11 bases in between. Germline values: CDR1 MNHNS, CDR2 SASEGT. CDR3 protein: CASSAPGGNQPQHF. DNA for the CDR3: TGTGCCAGCAGCGCCCCCGGAGGCAATCAGCCCCAGCATTTT.

The chain combines TRBV19 with TRBJ1-1, with TRBD1 matching over 7 bases. This CDR3 is built from 15 residues. V shed 1 base and J 1 base; nucleotides not matched to a gene: 3. Germline V gene data show CDR1 as LNHDA and CDR2 as SQIVND (reference sequence). CDR3 residues: CASSIGGTENTEAFF. CDR3 in DNA: TGTGCCAGTAGTATAGGGGGGACAGAGAACACTGAAGCTTTCTTT. Using reference TRBV19 and TRBJ1-1 for the parts outside the CDR3, the full variable domain is DGGITQSPKYLFRKEGQNVTLSCEQNLNHDAMYWYRQDPGQGLRLIYYSQIVNDFQKGDIAEGYSVSREKKESFPLTVTSAQKNPTAFYLCASSIGGTENTEAFFGQGTRLTVV.

The count of this clone is one. A read error is likely here: a far larger clone is one base away. The same CDR3 is also encoded by other DNA sequences in this sample. The chain uses TRBV4-2 and TRBJ2-1; D is perhaps TRBD2 (6 bases). The germline V gene has CDR1 LGHNA and CDR2 YNFKEQ. The CDR3 is 16 residues long. Between the trimmed V and J ends, which lost 4 bases and 3 bases, there was a span of 16 bases. The DNA for the CDR3 is TGTGCCAGCAGCCTCTCGACTAGTGGGAGCTACAATGAGCAGTTCTTC. Amino acids: CASSLSTSGSYNEQFF.

The chain joins TRBV27 to TRBJ1-5; D perhaps matches TRBD1 (5 bases). Trimming cost V 2 bases and J 7 bases, with 15 bases left between them. From germline, CDR1 is MNHEY and CDR2 SMNVEV (reference sequence). The CDR3 extends over 15 amino acids. As DNA, the CDR3 is TGTGCCAGCAGTTTAACGTTGGGGGTGGCCCAGCCCCAGCATTTT. It specifies CASSLTLGVAQPQHF.

This rearrangement joins TRBV29-1 to TRBJ2-3; TRBD1 matches at 10 bases. The CDR3 extends over 13 amino acids. Germline V gene sequence: CDR1 SQVTM, CDR2 ANQGSEA. The V segment lost 6 bases and the J segment 5 bases; nucleotides outside the gene matches: 5. CDR3 sequence (DNA): TGCAGCGTGTGGGACAGGGGCATAGATACGCAGTATTTT. Translation: CSVWDRGIDTQYF.

Of note for this clone: With a far larger clone one base away, a read error is the likely cause. Additional DNA sequences in this sample encode the identical CDR3. In nucleotides, the CDR3 is TGCAGCGGGGGGACAGCCCAAGAGACACAGTACTTC. This sequence encodes CSGGTAQETQYF. The chain combines TRBV29-1 with TRBJ2-5; 7 positions match TRBD1. Germline V gene sequence: CDR1 SQVTM, CDR2 ANQGSEA. CDR3 length: 12 amino acids.

The V call is TRBV5-4, the J call TRBJ1-1; weak D call: TRBD1 (6 bases). The CDR3 is 16 amino acids. With 3 bases removed from V and 0 bases from J, the gap between germline ends came to 15 bases. Looked up from germline, CDR1 is SGHNT and CDR2 is YYREEE (reference sequence). CDR3 bases: TGTGCCAGCAGCTCTGGGAGGGGGAGCATGAACACTGAAGCTTTCTTT. It specifies CASSSGRGSMNTEAFF.